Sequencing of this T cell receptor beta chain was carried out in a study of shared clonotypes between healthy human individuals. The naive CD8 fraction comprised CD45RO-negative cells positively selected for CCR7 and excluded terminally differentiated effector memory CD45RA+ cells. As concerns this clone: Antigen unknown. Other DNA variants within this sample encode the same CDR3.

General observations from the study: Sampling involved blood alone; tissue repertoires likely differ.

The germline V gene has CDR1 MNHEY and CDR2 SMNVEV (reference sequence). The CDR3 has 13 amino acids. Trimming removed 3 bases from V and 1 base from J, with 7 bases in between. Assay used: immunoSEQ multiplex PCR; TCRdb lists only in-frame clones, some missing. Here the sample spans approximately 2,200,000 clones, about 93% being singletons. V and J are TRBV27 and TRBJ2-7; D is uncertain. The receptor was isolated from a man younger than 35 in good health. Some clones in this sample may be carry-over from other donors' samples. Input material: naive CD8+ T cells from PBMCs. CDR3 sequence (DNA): TGTGCCAGCAGTTTTACGGTATCCTACGAGCAGTACTTC. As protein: CASSFTVSYEQYF.